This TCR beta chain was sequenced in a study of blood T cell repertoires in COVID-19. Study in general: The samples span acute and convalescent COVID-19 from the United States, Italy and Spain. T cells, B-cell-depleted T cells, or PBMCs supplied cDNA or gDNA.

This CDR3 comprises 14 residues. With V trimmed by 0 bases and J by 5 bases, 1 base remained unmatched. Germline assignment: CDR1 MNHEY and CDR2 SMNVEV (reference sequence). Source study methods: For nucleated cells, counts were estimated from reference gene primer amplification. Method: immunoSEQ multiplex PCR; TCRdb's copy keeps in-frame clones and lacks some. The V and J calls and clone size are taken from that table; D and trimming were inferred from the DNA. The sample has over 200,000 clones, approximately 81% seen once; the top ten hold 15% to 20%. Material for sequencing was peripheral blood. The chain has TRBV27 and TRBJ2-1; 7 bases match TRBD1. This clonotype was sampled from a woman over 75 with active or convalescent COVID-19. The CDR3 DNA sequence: TGTGCCAGCAGTTTATCGGGACAGCACAATGAGCAGTTCTTC. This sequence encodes CASSLSGQHNEQFF.